This T cell receptor beta chain was recorded in a study of technical replicates of blood from a handful of donors. Clones were read by immunoSEQ multiplex PCR, and TCRdb kept only the in-frame ones, dropping some. The sample comprises tens of thousands of clones, 97% of which are singletons, and 0.15% to 0.2% rests with the top ten. The sequenced sample was T cells isolated from PBMCs. This receptor was taken from a human donor in good health.

The CDR3 protein is CATSRVWTQRGGNYGYTF. Written as DNA, the CDR3 is TGTGCCACCAGCAGAGTTTGGACACAACGAGGGGGTAACTATGGCTACACCTTC. The chain carries TRBV15 and TRBJ1-2, with D perhaps matching TRBD1 (6 bases). Germline-derived CDR1 and CDR2 are LNHNV and YYDKDF (reference sequence). Trimming removed 1 base from V and 1 base from J, with 19 bases in between. The CDR3 has 18 residues.